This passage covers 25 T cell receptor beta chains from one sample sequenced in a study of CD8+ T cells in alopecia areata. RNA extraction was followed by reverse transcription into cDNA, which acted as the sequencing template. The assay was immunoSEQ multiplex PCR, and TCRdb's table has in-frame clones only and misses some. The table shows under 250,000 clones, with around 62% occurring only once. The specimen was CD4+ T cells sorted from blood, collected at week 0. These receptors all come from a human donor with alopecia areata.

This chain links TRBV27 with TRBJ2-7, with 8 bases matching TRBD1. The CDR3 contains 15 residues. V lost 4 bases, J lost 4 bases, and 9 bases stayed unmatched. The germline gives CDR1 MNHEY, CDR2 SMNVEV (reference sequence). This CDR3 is CASSSPRDRYYEQYF. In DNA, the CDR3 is TGTGCCAGCAGTTCTCCTCGGGACAGGTATTACGAGCAGTACTTC.

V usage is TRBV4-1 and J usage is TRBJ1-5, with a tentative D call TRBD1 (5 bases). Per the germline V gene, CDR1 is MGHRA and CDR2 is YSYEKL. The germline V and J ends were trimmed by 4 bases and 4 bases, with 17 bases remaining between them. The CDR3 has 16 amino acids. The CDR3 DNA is TGCGCCAGCAGCCGGACGTCTCAGGGTAGGAATCAGCCCCAGCATTTT. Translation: CASSRTSQGRNQPQHF.

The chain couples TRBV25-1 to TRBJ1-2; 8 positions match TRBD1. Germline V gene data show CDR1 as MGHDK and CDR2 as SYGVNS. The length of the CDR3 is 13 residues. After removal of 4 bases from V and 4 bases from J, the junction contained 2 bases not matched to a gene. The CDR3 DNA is TGTGCCAGCAGTGGGGACAGGACCTATGGCTACACCTTC. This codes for CASSGDRTYGYTF.

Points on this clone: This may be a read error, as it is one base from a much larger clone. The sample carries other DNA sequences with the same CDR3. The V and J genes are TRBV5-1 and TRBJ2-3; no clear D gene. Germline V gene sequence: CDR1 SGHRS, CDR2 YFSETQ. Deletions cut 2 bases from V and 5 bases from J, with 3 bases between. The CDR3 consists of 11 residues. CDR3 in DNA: TGCGCCAGCAGCTTAGGAGATACGCAGTATTTT. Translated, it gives CASSLGDTQYF.

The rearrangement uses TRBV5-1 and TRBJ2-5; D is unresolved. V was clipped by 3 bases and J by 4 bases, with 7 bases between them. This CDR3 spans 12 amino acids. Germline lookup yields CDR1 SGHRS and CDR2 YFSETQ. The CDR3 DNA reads TGCGCCAGCAGCTCCTCCCCAGAGACCCAGTACTTC. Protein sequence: CASSSSPETQYF.

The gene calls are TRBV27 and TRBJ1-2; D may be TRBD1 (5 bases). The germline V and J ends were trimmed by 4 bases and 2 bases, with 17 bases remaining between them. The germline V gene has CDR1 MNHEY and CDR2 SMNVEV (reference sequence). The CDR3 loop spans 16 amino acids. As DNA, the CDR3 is TGTGCCAGCAGTTCCGGGATCGGAGGGGTCAACTATGGCTACACCTTC. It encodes CASSSGIGGVNYGYTF.

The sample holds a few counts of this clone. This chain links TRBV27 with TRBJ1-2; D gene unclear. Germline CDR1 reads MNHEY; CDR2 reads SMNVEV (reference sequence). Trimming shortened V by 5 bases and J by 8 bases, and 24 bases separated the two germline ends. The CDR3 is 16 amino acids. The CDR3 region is CASSPLSGPWLTGYTF. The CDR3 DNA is TGTGCCAGCAGTCCCCTATCAGGACCTTGGCTAACGGGCTACACCTTC.

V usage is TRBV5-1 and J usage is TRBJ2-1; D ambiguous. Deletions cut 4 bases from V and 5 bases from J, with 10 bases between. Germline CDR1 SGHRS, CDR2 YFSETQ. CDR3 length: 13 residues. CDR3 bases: TGCGCCAGCAGCCCAAGTAGGAACAATGAGCAGTTCTTC. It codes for CASSPSRNNEQFF.

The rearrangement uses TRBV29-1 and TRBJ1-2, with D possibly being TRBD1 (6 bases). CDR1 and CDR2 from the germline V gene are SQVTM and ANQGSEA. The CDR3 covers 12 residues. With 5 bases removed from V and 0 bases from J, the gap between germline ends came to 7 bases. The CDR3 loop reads CSVYRANYGYTF. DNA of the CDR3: TGCAGCGTTTACAGGGCTAACTATGGCTACACCTTC. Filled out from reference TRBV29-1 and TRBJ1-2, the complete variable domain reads SAVISQKPSRDICQRGTSLTIQCQVDSQVTMMFWYRQQPGQSLTLIATANQGSEATYESGFVIDKFPISRPNLTFSTLTVSNMSPEDSSIYLCSVYRANYGYTFGSGTRLTVV.

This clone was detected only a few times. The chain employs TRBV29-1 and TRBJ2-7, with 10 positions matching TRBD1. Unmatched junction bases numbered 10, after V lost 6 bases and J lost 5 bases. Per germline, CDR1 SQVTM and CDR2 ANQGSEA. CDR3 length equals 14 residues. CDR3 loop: CSVKPGQGSHEQYF. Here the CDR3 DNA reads TGCAGCGTGAAACCGGGACAGGGGTCCCACGAGCAGTACTTC.

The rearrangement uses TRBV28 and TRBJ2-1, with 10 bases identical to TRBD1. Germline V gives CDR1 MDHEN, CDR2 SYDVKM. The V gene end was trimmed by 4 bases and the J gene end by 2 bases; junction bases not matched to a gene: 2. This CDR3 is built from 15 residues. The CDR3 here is CASSSGQGAYNEQFF. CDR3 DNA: TGTGCCAGCAGTTCTGGACAGGGGGCCTACAATGAGCAGTTCTTC.

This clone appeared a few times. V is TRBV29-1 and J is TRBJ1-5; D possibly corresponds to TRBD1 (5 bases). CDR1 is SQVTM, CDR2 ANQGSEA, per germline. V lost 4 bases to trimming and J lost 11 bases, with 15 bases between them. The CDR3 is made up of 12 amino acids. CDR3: CSVVGDRGTQHF. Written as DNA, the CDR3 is TGCAGCGTTGTCGGGGATCGGGGGACCCAGCATTTT.

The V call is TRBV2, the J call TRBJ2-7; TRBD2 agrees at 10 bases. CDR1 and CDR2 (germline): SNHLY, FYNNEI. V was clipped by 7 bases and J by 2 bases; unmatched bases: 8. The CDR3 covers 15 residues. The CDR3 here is CASIQGLAGAYEQYF. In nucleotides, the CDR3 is TGTGCCAGCATACAGGGCCTAGCGGGAGCCTACGAGCAGTACTTC.

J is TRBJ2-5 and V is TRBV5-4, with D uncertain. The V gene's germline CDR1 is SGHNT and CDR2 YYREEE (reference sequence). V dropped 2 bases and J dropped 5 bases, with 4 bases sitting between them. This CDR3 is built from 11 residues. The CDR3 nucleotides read TGTGCCAGCAGCTTCGGGGAGACCCAGTACTTC. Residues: CASSFGETQYF.

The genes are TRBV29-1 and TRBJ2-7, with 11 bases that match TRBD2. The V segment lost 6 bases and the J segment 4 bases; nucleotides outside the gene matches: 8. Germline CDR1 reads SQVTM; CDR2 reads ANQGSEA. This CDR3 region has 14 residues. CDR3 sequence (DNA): TGCAGCGTAACCGGGACTAGCGGTGGGTACGAGCAGTACTTC. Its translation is CSVTGTSGGYEQYF.

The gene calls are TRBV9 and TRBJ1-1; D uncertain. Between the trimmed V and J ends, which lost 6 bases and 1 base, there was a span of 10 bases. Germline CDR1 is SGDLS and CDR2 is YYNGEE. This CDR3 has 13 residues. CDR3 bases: TGTGCCAGCAACCAGGTTCAGAACACTGAAGCTTTCTTT. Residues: CASNQVQNTEAFF.

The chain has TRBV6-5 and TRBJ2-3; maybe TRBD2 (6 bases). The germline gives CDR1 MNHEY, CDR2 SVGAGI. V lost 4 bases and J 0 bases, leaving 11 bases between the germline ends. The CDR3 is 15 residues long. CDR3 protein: CASSWRETSTDTQYF. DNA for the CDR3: TGTGCCAGCAGTTGGAGGGAGACTAGCACAGATACGCAGTATTTT.

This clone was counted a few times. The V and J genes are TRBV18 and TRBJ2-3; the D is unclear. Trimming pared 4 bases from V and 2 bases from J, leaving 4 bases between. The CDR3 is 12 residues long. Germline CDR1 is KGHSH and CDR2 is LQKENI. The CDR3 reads CASSLNTDTQYF. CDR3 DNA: TGTGCCAGCTCACTAAACACAGATACGCAGTATTTT.

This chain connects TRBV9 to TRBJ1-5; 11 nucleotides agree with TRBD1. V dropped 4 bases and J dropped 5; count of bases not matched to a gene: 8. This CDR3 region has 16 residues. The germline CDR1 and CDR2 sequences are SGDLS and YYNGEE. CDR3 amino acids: CASSPGQGALDQPQHF. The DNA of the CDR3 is TGTGCCAGCAGCCCCGGACAGGGGGCGCTGGATCAGCCCCAGCATTTT.

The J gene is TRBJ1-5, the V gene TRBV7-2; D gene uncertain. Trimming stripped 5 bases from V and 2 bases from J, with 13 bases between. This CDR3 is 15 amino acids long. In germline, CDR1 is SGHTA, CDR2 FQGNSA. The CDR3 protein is CASSLPLGGNQPQHF. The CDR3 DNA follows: TGTGCCAGCAGCCTACCGCTTGGGGGCAATCAGCCCCAGCATTTT.

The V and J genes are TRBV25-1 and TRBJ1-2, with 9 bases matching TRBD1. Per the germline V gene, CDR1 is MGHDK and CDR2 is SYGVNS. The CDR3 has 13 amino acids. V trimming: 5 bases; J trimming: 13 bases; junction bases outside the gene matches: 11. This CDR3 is CASSSSGTGIGTF. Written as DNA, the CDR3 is TGTGCCAGCAGTTCATCCGGGACAGGGATTGGCACCTTC.

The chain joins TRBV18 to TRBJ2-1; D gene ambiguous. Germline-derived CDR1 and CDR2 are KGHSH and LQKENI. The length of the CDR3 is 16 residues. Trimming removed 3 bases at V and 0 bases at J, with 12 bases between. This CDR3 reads CASSPTPGTSYNEQFF. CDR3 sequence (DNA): TGTGCCAGCTCACCGACGCCGGGTACCTCCTACAATGAGCAGTTCTTC.

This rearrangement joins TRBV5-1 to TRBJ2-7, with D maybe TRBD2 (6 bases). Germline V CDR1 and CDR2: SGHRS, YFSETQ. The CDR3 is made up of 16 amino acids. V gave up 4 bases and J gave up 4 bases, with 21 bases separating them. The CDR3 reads CASSPGLGTGAYEQYF. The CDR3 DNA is TGCGCCAGCAGCCCCGGATTGGGGACGGGAGCTTACGAGCAGTACTTC. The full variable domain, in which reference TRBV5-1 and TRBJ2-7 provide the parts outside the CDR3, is KAGVTQTPRYLIKTRGQQVTLSCSPISGHRSVSWYQQTPGQGLQFLFEYFSETQRNKGNFPGRFSGRQFSNSRSEMNVSTLELGDSALYLCASSPGLGTGAYEQYFGPGTRLTVT.

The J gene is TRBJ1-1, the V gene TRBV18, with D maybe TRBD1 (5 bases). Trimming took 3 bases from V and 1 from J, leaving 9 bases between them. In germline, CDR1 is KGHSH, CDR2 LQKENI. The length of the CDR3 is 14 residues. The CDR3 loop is CASSPQGRNTEAFF. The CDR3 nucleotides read TGTGCCAGCTCACCGCAGGGAAGGAACACTGAAGCTTTCTTT. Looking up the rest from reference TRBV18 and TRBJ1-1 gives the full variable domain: NAGVMQNPRHLVRRRGQEARLRCSPMKGHSHVYWYRQLPEEGLKFMVYLQKENIIDESGMPKERFSAEFPKEGPSILRIQQVVRGDSAAYFCASSPQGRNTEAFFGQGTRLTVV.

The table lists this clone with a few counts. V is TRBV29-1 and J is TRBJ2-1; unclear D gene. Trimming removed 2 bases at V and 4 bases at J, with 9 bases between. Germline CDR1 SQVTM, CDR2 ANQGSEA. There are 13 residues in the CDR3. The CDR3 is CSVERLPYNEQFF. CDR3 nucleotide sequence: TGCAGCGTTGAAAGATTGCCGTACAATGAGCAGTTCTTC.